These 26 T cell receptor beta chains were all obtained from the same sample, sequenced in a study of control samples from healthy donors and cancer patients. The assay was immunoSEQ multiplex PCR, and TCRdb's table has in-frame clones only and misses some. Altogether under 90,000 clones are present, 85% to 95% being singletons, with the ten largest covering 5.8%. The sequenced sample consisted of blood. The receptors shown here come from a woman aged 55-69 years in good health.

Of note for this clone: A read error may produce the germline difference seen at one junction end. In the same sample, other DNA sequences code for this CDR3. The chain employs TRBV7-2 and TRBJ2-1, with a weak D call TRBD2 (5 bases). Germline lookup yields CDR1 SGHTA and CDR2 FQGNSA. The CDR3 has 13 amino acids. CDR3 DNA sequence: TGTGCCAGCAGCCTAGCACGGAATAATGAGCAGTTCTTC. Residues: CASSLARNNEQFF.

This chain uses TRBV3-1 (or the pseudogene TRBV3-2) with TRBJ2-1; the D is unclear. This CDR3 is built from 15 residues. Germline CDR1 LGHDT, CDR2 YNNKEL (reference sequence). V dropped 1 base and J dropped 3 bases, with 10 bases sitting between them. Here the CDR3 reads CASSQAIGGYNEQFF. CDR3 DNA: TGTGCCAGCAGCCAAGCTATAGGCGGCTACAATGAGCAGTTCTTC.

The chain recombines TRBV7-8 with TRBJ1-2; D remains unclear. CDR1 and CDR2 (germline): SGHVS, FQNEAQ. CDR3 length: 15 amino acids. V was trimmed by 5 bases and J by 4 bases, leaving 17 bases between them. The CDR3 loop is CASSANSFSGYGYTF. CDR3 coding DNA: TGTGCCAGCAGCGCTAATTCATTTTCCGGCTATGGCTACACCTTC. The full variable domain, rest sourced from reference TRBV7-8 and TRBJ1-2, is GAGVSQSPRYKVAKRGQDVALRCDPISGHVSLFWYQQALGQGPEFLTYFQNEAQLDKSGLPSDRFFAERPEGSVSTLKIQRTQQEDSAVYLCASSANSFSGYGYTFGSGTRLTVV.

The chain recombines TRBV6-1 with TRBJ1-1; perhaps TRBD1 as D (6 bases). Between the trimmed V and J ends, which lost 3 bases and 1 base, there was a span of 12 bases. This CDR3 contains 15 residues. Germline CDR1 and CDR2: MNHNS and SASEGT. The CDR3 loop is CASSEGAAPNTEAFF. DNA of the CDR3: TGTGCCAGCAGTGAGGGGGCAGCTCCGAACACTGAAGCTTTCTTT.

The CDR3 region has the DNA TGTGCCAGCAGCCGGGGAACGGATTTTGGGAGGGCCTACGAGCAGTACTTC. Translating gives CASSRGTDFGRAYEQYF. V is TRBV4-2 and J is TRBJ2-7; TRBD2 agrees at 7 bases. Germline loops: CDR1 LGHNA, CDR2 YNFKEQ. This CDR3 is 17 amino acids long. J lost 2 bases, V lost 4 bases, and 14 bases had no gene match.

J is TRBJ2-3 and V is TRBV18; tentative D call: TRBD2 (5 bases). Germline V lookup: CDR1 KGHSH, CDR2 LQKENI. V lost 6 bases, J lost 6 bases, and 7 bases lay in between. The CDR3 totals 11 residues. DNA of the CDR3: TGTGCCAGCTCGTCGGGGGATACGCAGTATTTT. Protein product: CASSSGDTQYF. The full variable domain, in which reference TRBV18 and TRBJ2-3 provide the parts outside the CDR3, is NAGVMQNPRHLVRRRGQEARLRCSPMKGHSHVYWYRQLPEEGLKFMVYLQKENIIDESGMPKERFSAEFPKEGPSILRIQQVVRGDSAAYFCASSSGDTQYFGPGTRLTVL.

A word on this clone: One end of the junction varies from germline; a read error may be responsible. This sequence joins TRBV19 and TRBJ1-2, with D perhaps TRBD1 (6 bases). The germline CDR1 and CDR2 sequences are LNHDA and SQIVND (reference sequence). The CDR3 is 11 residues long. In nucleotides, the CDR3 is TGTGCCAGTAGTATAAGATCAGGGGCCGTCTTC. This gives the protein CASSIRSGAVF.

This clone was counted between two and nine times. The chain combines TRBV4-1 with TRBJ1-2; D ambiguous. V lost 0 bases, J lost 7 bases, and 15 bases lay in between. This CDR3 has 15 amino acids. Germline V lookup: CDR1 MGHRA, CDR2 YSYEKL. The CDR3 reads CASSQESTSRRGYTF. The CDR3 nucleotides are TGCGCCAGCAGCCAAGAGTCAACCTCCCGCCGTGGCTACACCTTC.

The chain is built from TRBV5-6 and TRBJ2-7; 9 bases are a match to TRBD1. The CDR3 spans 13 residues. Germline V CDR1 and CDR2: SGHDT, YYEEEE. Trimming took 4 bases from V and 6 from J; bases not matched to a gene: 5. CDR3 sequence (DNA): TGTGCCAGCAGCATCACAGGGGGCCTCGAGCAGTACTTC. It yields the protein CASSITGGLEQYF.

V usage is TRBV5-1 and J usage is TRBJ1-2; TRBD1 might be the D (5 bases). The CDR3 runs 13 residues. Germline-derived CDR1 and CDR2 are SGHRS and YFSETQ. Trimming cost V 4 bases and J 8 bases, with 15 bases left between them. The CDR3: CASSPGDQGGYTF. CDR3 DNA: TGCGCCAGCAGCCCGGGGGACCAAGGGGGCTACACCTTC.

This clone has only one observation. The CDR3 coding sequence is TGTGCCAGCTCACCCCAGGGAGTGAACACTGAAGCTTTCTTT. It translates to CASSPQGVNTEAFF. The chain has TRBV18 and TRBJ1-1; perhaps TRBD1 as D (5 bases). The germline gives CDR1 KGHSH, CDR2 LQKENI. Trimming stripped 3 bases from V and 0 bases from J, with 8 bases between. The CDR3 spans 14 residues.

J is TRBJ1-1 and V is TRBV6-5; 7 nucleotides line up with TRBD1. CDR1 is MNHEY and CDR2 is SVGAGI in the germline V gene. The CDR3 length is 13 residues. Germline trimming cut 5 bases from V and 7 bases from J; bases unmatched to any gene: 7. CDR3 nucleotide sequence: TGTGCCAGCAGTCGGGACAGCCAGGTTGAAGCTTTCTTT. Translation: CASSRDSQVEAFF.

This chain connects TRBV11-3 to TRBJ2-5; D might be TRBD2 (6 bases). The germline gives CDR1 SGHNT, CDR2 YENEEA. The CDR3 covers 15 residues. Trimming cost V 4 bases and J 0 bases, with 12 bases left between them. The CDR3 nucleotides read TGTGCCAGCAGCTCGAGGGGACTGGACCAAGAGACCCAGTACTTC. It translates to CASSSRGLDQETQYF. Full variable domain (remainder filled in from reference TRBV11-3 and TRBJ2-5): EAGVVQSPRYKIIEKKQPVAFWCNPISGHNTLYWYLQNLGQGPELLIRYENEEAVDDSQLPKDRFSAERLKGVDSTLKIQPAELGDSAVYLCASSSRGLDQETQYFGPGTRLLVL.

The V call is TRBV5-1, the J call TRBJ2-1; tentatively, D is TRBD1 or TRBD2 (6 bases each). This CDR3 is 15 amino acids long. Looked up from germline, CDR1 is SGHRS and CDR2 is YFSETQ. V lost 0 bases, J lost 3 bases, and 10 bases lay in between. CDR3 DNA: TGCGCCAGCAGCTTGGGCGGGACAAACTACAATGAGCAGTTCTTC. Translated: CASSLGGTNYNEQFF.

This chain uses TRBV30 with TRBJ1-1; the D gene is possibly TRBD1 (5 bases). Deletions cut 1 base from V and 5 bases from J, with 11 bases between. The germline V gene encodes CDR1 GTSNPN and CDR2 SVGIG (reference sequence). This CDR3 region has 13 residues. CDR3 nucleotide sequence: TGTGCCTGGAGTGGACAGTGGTCTACTGAAGCTTTCTTT. It yields the protein CAWSGQWSTEAFF.

The gene calls are TRBV7-2 and TRBJ2-3; 11 bases are a match to TRBD2. Germline V lookup: CDR1 SGHTA, CDR2 FQGNSA. The CDR3 runs to 16 residues. The V and J ends lost 1 base and 1 base, in that order; junction bases with no gene match: 1. The CDR3 protein is CASSLGTSGRTDTQYF. The CDR3 DNA is TGTGCCAGCAGCTTAGGGACTAGCGGGCGCACAGATACGCAGTATTTT.

The V gene is TRBV29-1, the J gene TRBJ2-7; tentative D call: TRBD2 (6 bases). The V end lost 3 bases, the J end lost 2 bases, and 14 bases lay between the germline ends. CDR1 SQVTM and CDR2 ANQGSEA come from the germline V gene. There are 14 residues in the CDR3. The CDR3 sequence: CSVDGGTGAYEQYF. The DNA of the CDR3 is TGCAGCGTTGATGGCGGGACTGGAGCCTACGAGCAGTACTTC.

The genes are TRBV6-5 and TRBJ1-3; 7 bases map to TRBD1. The CDR3 is made up of 15 amino acids. J was trimmed by 0 bases and V by 10 bases; bases with no gene match: 9. Per the germline V gene, CDR1 is MNHEY and CDR2 is SVGAGI. CDR3 residues: CATDPGGISGNTIYF. The DNA of the CDR3 is TGTGCCACCGATCCAGGGGGAATCTCTGGAAACACCATATATTTT.

The CDR3 sequence is CASSDYPGLAGMPYEQYF. The DNA of the CDR3 is TGTGCCAGCAGTGACTATCCGGGACTAGCGGGAATGCCCTACGAGCAGTACTTC. The chain combines TRBV6-4 with TRBJ2-7; 13 bases map to TRBD2. This CDR3 comprises 18 residues. After removal of 1 base from V and 2 bases from J, the junction contained 8 bases not matched to a gene. Germline CDR1 and CDR2: MRHNA and SNTAGT.

This chain connects TRBV11-2 to TRBJ1-1; 7 bases are shared with TRBD1. The germline V gene encodes CDR1 SGHAT and CDR2 FQNNGV. The CDR3 is made up of 13 amino acids. The V segment lost 5 bases and the J segment 3 bases; nucleotides outside the gene matches: 3. CDR3 nucleotides: TGTGCCAGCAGCCCGGGACAGTACACTGAAGCTTTCTTT. It yields the protein CASSPGQYTEAFF.

The chain links TRBV7-8 to TRBJ2-4; D is possibly TRBD2 (5 bases). The CDR3 runs to 15 residues. CDR1 SGHVS and CDR2 FQNEAQ come from the germline V gene. The V end lost 4 bases, the J end lost 4 bases, and 14 bases lay between the germline ends. CDR3 region: CASSWSEGGKNIQYF. CDR3 nucleotide sequence: TGTGCCAGCAGCTGGTCAGAGGGCGGAAAAAACATTCAGTACTTC.

The V gene is TRBV12-3 or TRBV12-4, the J gene TRBJ2-3; D not resolved. The CDR3 has 13 residues. V was trimmed by 7 bases and J by 3 bases, leaving 11 bases between them. The DNA of the CDR3 is TGTGCCAGCAACCGAGTAGGGACAGATACGCAGTATTTT. Translating gives CASNRVGTDTQYF.

This sequence joins TRBV4-2 and TRBJ2-7; the D gene is possibly TRBD2 (5 bases). This CDR3 has 15 residues. Per the germline V gene, CDR1 is LGHNA and CDR2 is YNFKEQ. The V end lost 0 bases, the J end lost 6 bases, and 15 bases lay between the germline ends. DNA of the CDR3: TGTGCCAGCAGCCAAGATTTAGGGAGAGAGCGCGAGCAGTACTTC. Translated, it gives CASSQDLGREREQYF.

This chain connects TRBV7-8 to TRBJ1-2; TRBD1 agrees at 7 bases. V gave up 4 bases and J gave up 7 bases; unmatched junction bases: 12. The CDR3 has 15 residues. Germline V gene lookup returns CDR1 SGHVS and CDR2 FQNEAQ. DNA of the CDR3: TGTGCCAGCAGCTCTCACAAACAGGGGATAAGTGGCTACACCTTC. Translating it yields CASSSHKQGISGYTF.

The V gene is TRBV10-3, the J gene TRBJ2-2; 8 positions agree with TRBD2. V shed 3 bases, J shed 2 bases, and the junction held 8 bases outside the gene matches. This CDR3 spans 17 amino acids. Germline V CDR1 and CDR2: ENHRY, SYGVKD. The CDR3 protein is CAISEGAGVRNTGELFF. DNA for the CDR3: TGTGCCATCAGTGAAGGAGCGGGAGTTCGTAACACCGGGGAGCTGTTTTTT.

The chain uses TRBV5-1 and TRBJ2-3; D might be TRBD1 (6 bases). This CDR3 is 15 amino acids long. Deletions cut 6 bases from V and 0 bases from J, with 14 bases between. CDR1 and CDR2 (germline): SGHRS, YFSETQ. This chain's CDR3 is CASTWQGHSTDTQYF. For the CDR3, the DNA is TGCGCCAGCACGTGGCAGGGGCATAGCACAGATACGCAGTATTTT.